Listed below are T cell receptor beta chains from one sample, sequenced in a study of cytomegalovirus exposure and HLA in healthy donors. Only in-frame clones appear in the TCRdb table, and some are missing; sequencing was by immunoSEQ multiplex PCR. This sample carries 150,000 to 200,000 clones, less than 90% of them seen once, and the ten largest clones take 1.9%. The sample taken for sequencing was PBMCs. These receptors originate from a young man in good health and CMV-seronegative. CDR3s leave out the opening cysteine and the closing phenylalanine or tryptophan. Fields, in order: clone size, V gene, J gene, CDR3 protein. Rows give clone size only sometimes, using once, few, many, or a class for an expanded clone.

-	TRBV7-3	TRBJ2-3	ASSLTRTRRDTQY
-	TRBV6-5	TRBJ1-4	ASSYSGVANEKLF
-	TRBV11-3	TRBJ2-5	ASSTRTSGQETQY
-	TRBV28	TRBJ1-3	ASSLTGDGNTIY
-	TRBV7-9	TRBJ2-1	ASSLLRDLALSYNEQF
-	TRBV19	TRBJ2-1	ASNPGAYNEQF
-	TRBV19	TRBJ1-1	ASSPPRGRTEAF
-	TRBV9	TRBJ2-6	ASSPTDGSGANVLT
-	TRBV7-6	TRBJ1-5	ASSLAQGQGTDQPQH
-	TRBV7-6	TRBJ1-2	ASTSTGGRPFYGYT
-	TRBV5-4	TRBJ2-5	ASSFRETQY
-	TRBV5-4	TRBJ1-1	ASSLVDRASTEAF
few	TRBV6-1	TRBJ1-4	ASSSRQGWQEKLF
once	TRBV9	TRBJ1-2	ASSVAGQGDYGYT
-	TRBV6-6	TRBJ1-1	ASSFNIDTEAF
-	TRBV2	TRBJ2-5	ASSDYTQRETQY
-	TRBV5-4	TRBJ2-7	ASSLGAGYEQY
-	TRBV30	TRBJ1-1	AWSVGGHTEAF
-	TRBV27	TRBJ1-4	ASKSGQGNNEKLF
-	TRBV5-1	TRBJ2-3	ASSPGAAITDTQY